This T cell receptor (beta chain) emerged from a study of blood T cells in healthy people across ages. Each sample gave at least 6.5 million isolated PBMCs. The authors ran a second PCR of roughly 7 to 11 cycles using a sample-barcoded 5' primer and a J-beta primer mix. Each TCR beta cDNA got a 12-nucleotide random molecular identifier. TCRdb passed the 5' RACE reads through MiXCR, listing each CDR3 protein once. The table includes approximately 1.5 million distinct CDR3 sequences, approximately 32% detected once. The receptor was derived from a young woman in good health. The sequencing input was blood.

CDR3: CATSSYNTEAFF. The CDR3 DNA is TGTGCCACTTCCTCGTATAACACTGAAGCTTTCTTT. The chain joins TRBV10-3 to TRBJ1-1, with no clear D. The germline V gene has CDR1 ENHRY and CDR2 SYGVKD. The CDR3 runs 12 residues. V shed 10 bases and J shed 2 bases, with 11 bases lying between them.